The rows below give T cell receptor beta chains drawn from one sample of a study of blood T cell repertoires in COVID-19. Sequenced by immunoSEQ multiplex PCR; TCRdb stores in-frame clones only, minus some. The table shows around 60,000 clones, with 80% occurring only once. Sequences were obtained from peripheral blood. All receptors come from a man aged 30 to 45 with COVID-19, enrolled during active disease. CDR3s include the opening cysteine and the closing phenylalanine or tryptophan. Fields, in order: D gene, V gene, J gene, clone size, CDR3 protein, CDR3 DNA. A D gene is named only where the DNA matches it firmly. A clone size is listed for some rows: how often the clone was seen (once, few, many), or a class if it is expanded.

D: TRBD1
V: TRBV3-1/TRBV3-2
J: TRBJ2-7
size: NA
CDR3: CASSQDVLRTGIHEQYF
DNA: TGTGCCAGCAGCCAAGATGTTCTGAGGACAGGGATCCACGAGCAGTACTTC

D: NA
V: TRBV5-6
J: TRBJ2-7
size: NA
CDR3: CASSLAGNPREQYF
DNA: TGTGCCAGCAGCTTAGCAGGGAACCCTAGGGAGCAGTACTTC

D: TRBD1
V: TRBV28
J: TRBJ1-3
size: NA
CDR3: CASSSPTGFSGNTIYF
DNA: TGTGCCAGCAGTTCCCCGACAGGGTTCTCTGGAAACACCATATATTTT

D: NA
V: TRBV11-2
J: TRBJ1-2
size: NA
CDR3: CASSLVVQPANYGYTF
DNA: TGTGCCAGCAGCTTAGTGGTACAGCCTGCTAACTATGGCTACACCTTC

D: TRBD1
V: TRBV12-3/TRBV12-4
J: TRBJ2-5
size: NA
CDR3: CASRATGPETQYF
DNA: TGTGCCAGCAGAGCGACAGGGCCCGAGACCCAGTACTTC

D: TRBD2
V: TRBV5-1
J: TRBJ2-1
size: once
CDR3: CASSFPGGRGLAGNYNEQFF
DNA: TGCGCCAGCAGCTTCCCGGGGGGACGCGGACTAGCGGGAAACTACAATGAGCAGTTCTTC

D: NA
V: TRBV19
J: TRBJ1-5
size: NA
CDR3: CASSKGSRGWGNQPQHF
DNA: TGTGCCAGTAGTAAGGGGAGCAGGGGATGGGGCAATCAGCCCCAGCATTTT

D: NA
V: TRBV5-1
J: TRBJ1-1
size: NA
CDR3: CASSQGTLGTEAFF
DNA: TGCGCCAGCAGCCAAGGGACATTGGGCACTGAAGCTTTCTTT

D: NA
V: TRBV28
J: TRBJ1-2
size: NA
CDR3: CASIPEGIPNYGYTF
DNA: TGTGCCAGCATTCCCGAGGGCATTCCTAACTATGGCTACACCTTC

D: NA
V: TRBV24-1
J: TRBJ2-7
size: NA
CDR3: CATSDRYEQYF
DNA: TGTGCCACCAGTGACAGGTACGAGCAGTACTTC

D: NA
V: TRBV11-3
J: TRBJ1-3
size: few
CDR3: CASSRTAGSGNTIYF
DNA: TGTGCCAGCAGCCGGACAGCCGGCTCTGGAAACACCATATATTTT

D: NA
V: TRBV7-8
J: TRBJ1-3
size: NA
CDR3: CASSPVGAGKMRNTIYF
DNA: TGTGCCAGCAGCCCCGTTGGGGCAGGGAAGATGCGAAACACCATATATTTT

D: TRBD1
V: TRBV29-1
J: TRBJ1-2
size: NA
CDR3: CSAGTDGYTF
DNA: TGCAGCGCAGGGACAGATGGCTACACCTTC

D: NA
V: TRBV27
J: TRBJ1-4
size: NA
CDR3: CASSRRDSTNEKLFF
DNA: TGTGCCAGCAGTCGTAGAGACAGCACCAATGAAAAACTGTTTTTT

D: TRBD2
V: TRBV11-2
J: TRBJ2-2
size: NA
CDR3: CASSSKTGTRVTGELFF
DNA: TGTGCCAGCAGCTCAAAAACCGGGACTAGGGTGACCGGGGAGCTGTTTTTT

D: NA
V: TRBV13
J: TRBJ2-2
size: NA
CDR3: CASSLTRQGINSGELFF
DNA: TGTGCCAGCAGCTTAACTCGTCAGGGGATCAATTCCGGGGAGCTGTTTTTT

D: TRBD1
V: TRBV13
J: TRBJ1-2
size: NA
CDR3: CASSRRDRDGYTF
DNA: TGTGCCAGCAGCCGCCGGGACAGGGATGGCTACACCTTC

D: NA
V: TRBV6-6
J: TRBJ1-2
size: NA
CDR3: CASGLQGMDLGGYTF
DNA: TGTGCCAGCGGCCTTCAGGGGATGGATCTGGGAGGCTACACCTTC

D: NA
V: TRBV12-5
J: TRBJ1-5
size: NA
CDR3: CASGLDSWRGPQHF
DNA: TGTGCTAGTGGTTTGGATTCATGGAGAGGGCCCCAGCATTTT

D: TRBD1
V: TRBV19
J: TRBJ1-5
size: NA
CDR3: CASSIRDRGWESNQPQHF
DNA: TGTGCCAGTAGTATTAGGGACAGGGGATGGGAAAGCAATCAGCCCCAGCATTTT

D: NA
V: TRBV30
J: TRBJ1-2
size: NA
CDR3: CALERLGDYGYTF
DNA: TGTGCCCTGGAACGTCTTGGAGACTATGGCTACACCTTC

D: NA
V: TRBV18
J: TRBJ1-2
size: NA
CDR3: CASSPLEGYGYTF
DNA: TGTGCCAGCTCACCACTGGAGGGCTATGGCTACACCTTC

D: NA
V: TRBV9
J: TRBJ1-3
size: NA
CDR3: CASSARPGVGDTIYF
DNA: TGTGCCAGCAGCGCAAGACCGGGGGTGGGGGACACCATATATTTT

D: NA
V: TRBV5-4
J: TRBJ2-7
size: NA
CDR3: CASTTDWNSYEQYF
DNA: TGTGCCAGCACCACCGACTGGAACTCCTACGAGCAGTACTTC

D: TRBD1
V: TRBV4-1
J: TRBJ2-3
size: NA
CDR3: CASSQVAGTGTTDTQYF
DNA: TGCGCCAGCAGCCAGGTAGCCGGGACAGGGACAACAGATACGCAGTATTTT

D: NA
V: TRBV5-5
J: TRBJ2-1
size: few
CDR3: CASSLVPTGSYNEQFF
DNA: TGTGCCAGCAGCTTGGTCCCGACAGGATCCTACAATGAGCAGTTCTTC

D: TRBD2
V: TRBV29-1
J: TRBJ2-7
size: NA
CDR3: CSAAKGWGGEQYF
DNA: TGCAGCGCCGCTAAGGGTTGGGGAGGGGAGCAGTACTTC

D: NA
V: TRBV30
J: TRBJ1-6
size: few
CDR3: CAWRAAYNSPLHF
DNA: TGTGCCTGGAGGGCCGCCTATAATTCACCCCTCCACTTT

D: NA
V: TRBV19
J: TRBJ1-3
size: NA
CDR3: CATKVAGRGNTIYF
DNA: TGTGCCACCAAGGTCGCTGGGAGAGGAAACACCATATATTTT

D: TRBD1
V: TRBV2
J: TRBJ1-4
size: NA
CDR3: CASNEDRGSEKLFF
DNA: TGTGCCAGCAATGAGGACAGGGGAAGTGAAAAACTGTTTTTT

D: NA
V: TRBV2
J: TRBJ2-5
size: few
CDR3: CASTPSTGGVETQYF
DNA: TGTGCCAGCACACCCTCTACGGGGGGCGTAGAGACCCAGTACTTC